These T cell receptor beta chains were read from a single sample in a study of a mutant IDH1 vaccine in newly diagnosed glioma. Profiled with immunoSEQ multiplex PCR; TCRdb holds only in-frame clones, not every one. The data contain approximately 60,000 clones, around 83% of them singletons. Their specific antigens are unknown. The sample here was PBMCs, taken from a glioma patient whose treatment included an IDH1 peptide vaccine. These receptors came from a man aged 25 to 40 with glioma. The CDR3 runs from the conserved cysteine through the conserved F or W. D genes are given only for firm matches. Some rows mark clone size as missing; the rest say once, few, many or name a class of expanded clone.

cdr3_length	v_call	j_call	clone_size	d_call	cdr3_nt	cdr3_aa
13	TRBV27	TRBJ2-5	once	-	TGTGCCAGCAGCCCGGGCAACGGGGAGACCCAGTACTTC	CASSPGNGETQYF
15	TRBV6-5	TRBJ1-2	-	-	TGTGCCAGCAGCCACCTTTCTACGGGGGGCTATGGCTACACCTTC	CASSHLSTGGYGYTF
14	TRBV6-5	TRBJ2-7	-	TRBD2	TGTGCCAGCAGTTACTCCCGGGGAGGGGAGCGGCAGTACTTC	CASSYSRGGERQYF
14	TRBV4-2	TRBJ1-1	few	-	TGTGCCAGCAGCCAAGTCGAAGGGGGCACTGAAGCTTTCTTT	CASSQVEGGTEAFF
13	TRBV18	TRBJ2-3	-	-	TGTGCCAGCTCACTAGACAGAGCAGATACGCAGTATTTT	CASSLDRADTQYF
13	TRBV10-1	TRBJ2-7	-	-	TGCGCCAGCAGTGAGCACAGGTCCTACGAGCAGTACTTC	CASSEHRSYEQYF
18	TRBV19	TRBJ1-5	-	TRBD1	TGTGCCAGTAGTATAGAGGGGACAGACCTAAATAGCAATCAGCCCCAGCATTTT	CASSIEGTDLNSNQPQHF
16	TRBV12-5	TRBJ1-2	-	TRBD1	TGTGCTAGTGGTTTAAGGGACAGGGACGTCAACTATGGCTACACCTTC	CASGLRDRDVNYGYTF
16	TRBV5-1	TRBJ2-6	-	-	TGCGCCAGCAGCTTGCAAAGGGGCTCTGGGGCCAACGTCCTGACTTTC	CASSLQRGSGANVLTF
12	TRBV5-5	TRBJ2-3	once	-	TGTGCCAGCAGCTGGGGATCCGATACGCAGTATTTT	CASSWGSDTQYF
16	TRBV27	TRBJ2-7	once	-	TGTGCCAGCAGTCTCCGACTGGGGACAAGTCGCTACGAGCAGTACTTC	CASSLRLGTSRYEQYF
17	TRBV6-1	TRBJ2-5	-	TRBD1	TGTGCCAGCAGTGAAGAAAGCCTCGGACAGGGAGATGAGACCCAGTACTTC	CASSEESLGQGDETQYF
15	TRBV6-5	TRBJ2-1	few	TRBD1	TGTGCCAGTCAAAGGGACAGGGGCTCCTACAATGAGCAGTTCTTC	CASQRDRGSYNEQFF
12	TRBV29-1	TRBJ2-5	-	-	TGCAGCGTTGAGGGGACAAGCGAGACCCAGTACTTC	CSVEGTSETQYF
16	TRBV7-2	TRBJ2-1	-	-	TGTGCCAGCAGCTCGGAAAACAGGGTGGGCTACAATGAGCAGTTCTTC	CASSSENRVGYNEQFF
12	TRBV9	TRBJ1-1	few	-	TGTGCCAGCAGCCCCCTGAGCACTGAAGCTTTCTTT	CASSPLSTEAFF
13	TRBV10-2	TRBJ1-1	-	-	TGCGCCAGCAGTGATTTCGCGGACACTGAAGCTTTCTTT	CASSDFADTEAFF
13	TRBV7-9	TRBJ1-1	-	-	TGTGCCAGCAGCTCGACAGTGAACACTGAAGCTTTCTTT	CASSSTVNTEAFF
13	TRBV9	TRBJ2-2	-	-	TGTGCCAGCAGCTCAAGGGGCACCGGGGAGCTGTTTTTT	CASSSRGTGELFF
16	TRBV7-9	TRBJ2-5	-	TRBD2	TGTGCCAGCAGCCTCCTGACTAGCGGGGAGGAAGAGACCCAGTACTTC	CASSLLTSGEEETQYF
12	TRBV10-3	TRBJ2-1	-	-	TGTGCCATCAGTGAGTCTGGCAATGAGCAGTTCTTC	CAISESGNEQFF
16	TRBV7-6	TRBJ1-2	-	-	TGTGCCAGCAGCTTATCCGGGACAAGTCTCTCCTATGGCTACACCTTC	CASSLSGTSLSYGYTF
16	TRBV7-9	TRBJ1-4	-	-	TGTGCCAGCAGCATGCGAAGGGTAGGCGTTAGTGAAAAACTGTTTTTT	CASSMRRVGVSEKLFF
17	TRBV7-9	TRBJ2-3	-	TRBD1	TGTGCCAGCAGCTTAGCGCGAGGACAGGGGCTCACAGATACGCAGTATTTT	CASSLARGQGLTDTQYF
17	TRBV15	TRBJ2-2	-	-	TGTGCCACCAGCAGAGCCCAGGGTGGGGGGAACACCGGGGAGCTGTTTTTT	CATSRAQGGGNTGELFF
17	TRBV7-8	TRBJ1-2	-	TRBD1	TGTGCCAGCAGCGCACCAGGGACAGGCCTCGGTGGGTATGGCTACACCTTC	CASSAPGTGLGGYGYTF
11	TRBV29-1	TRBJ1-1	-	-	TGCAGGGGGTCGGTGAACACTGAAGCTTTCTTT	CRGSVNTEAFF
15	TRBV6-5	TRBJ2-7	-	TRBD1	TGTGCCAGCAGTTACTCCGGGACAGGGTTCTACGAGCAGTACTTC	CASSYSGTGFYEQYF
15	TRBV5-1	TRBJ2-7	-	-	TGCGCCAGCAGCTTGACGGCAGCCCCTACCTACGAGCAGTACTTC	CASSLTAAPTYEQYF